Sequencing of this T cell receptor (beta chain) was carried out in a study of cytotoxic CD8 clonotypes in ibrutinib-treated CLL (dated by TCRdb to about 2021). Background for the entire study: In this cohort, approximately 15 patients were treatment-naive and about a dozen were relapsed/refractory, while roughly 18 had unmutated IGHV. Partial responses were observed in roughly 25 patients and complete responses in 2; after a median follow-up of 68 months, remission was maintained in around 14 patients and progression was observed in approximately 12. Response samples were taken after a median of approximately 12 months on treatment, ranging from roughly 6 to 36 months. An average of around 260,000 productive templates and 94,082 productive rearrangements was obtained per sample. Longitudinal samples were obtainable from 26 of the 86 participants in the trial. Cryopreserved peripheral blood mononuclear cells were collected at three points: before therapy, at response, and at either sustained remission or disease progression. Every sample from remission and from progressive disease was obtained while the patients were still on ibrutinib.

On a MiSeq, deep resolution sequencing aimed for a depth between 1 in 1 million and 1 in 200,000 T cells, with each clonotype covered 10x on average. The immunoSEQ hsTCRB Kit was used to generate the TCR beta libraries. Regarding the original processing steps: The data were analyzed with ImmunoSEQ Analyzer and ImmunoSEQ Data Assistant, and V, D and J gene assignments followed IMGT definitions. Clonality was computed as one minus normalized Shannon entropy of productive rearrangement frequencies, ranging from 0 to 1. Only overrepresented clonotypes making up at least 0.05% of each patient's repertoire were included in the public clonotype analysis. Repertoires from about a dozen age-matched healthy donors in immuneACCESS were used as clonality controls. Here the immuneACCESS table is served through TCRdb, limited to in-frame sequences with V and J called. Missing clones are a known gap in these copies; in checked studies unresolved V genes cover under half, and the rest lacks a known reason. Clone size and the V and J calls come from that table; the DNA yielded D and trimming. This sample gives roughly 330,000 clones in total; 67% of them show up just once. Clones ranked in the top ten supply 6% to 6.5% of the sample.

For TCR beta library preparation, 1.5 to 2 micrograms of genomic DNA was extracted from cryopreserved PBMCs. High-throughput TCR beta sequencing was performed on longitudinal blood samples from CLL patients receiving ibrutinib monotherapy. Patients were enrolled in a phase 2 open-label single-center ibrutinib monotherapy trial. The paper as a whole reports these results and caveats: Baseline clonality was found to be higher than that of age-matched healthy donors and was strongly correlated with circulating CD8+ T-cell counts. Clonality increased at ibrutinib response, stayed stable in sustained remission, and fell back toward baseline at progression. Public clonotypes were rare and either shrank or stayed stable during treatment, and the rise in clonality at ibrutinib response reflected expansion of private clonotypes. Sustained-remission and progressing patients did not have matched sampling times, and lymph node repertoires were not examined.

As to this clone: Which antigen it targets is not known. Base qualities were left out, and no much larger clone turns up one base away.

The CDR3 holds 13 amino acids from the cysteine to the phenylalanine. Left in the record is the CDR3 DNA by itself, 39 bases read in frame from the first base. Between the V and J ends, shortened by 4 bases and 2 bases respectively, the junction contains 9 bases. The germline V gene yields SGDLS for CDR1 and YYNGEE for CDR2. The rearranged chain carries TRBV9 and TRBJ1-1; there is no confident call for the D gene. The sequence was collected from a human donor with chronic lymphocytic leukemia. The specimen was PBMCs, collected after 36 months of ibrutinib treatment. The bases read TGTGCCAGCAGCACGGACCTTAACACTGAAGCTTTCTTT. Translated, this gives CASSTDLNTEAFF.